This entry lists 3 T cell receptor beta chains sequenced from one sample in a study of blood T cell repertoires in COVID-19. Clones were sequenced by immunoSEQ multiplex PCR, and TCRdb holds only the in-frame ones, with some missing. The table has fewer than 250,000 clones, 84% seen once. The specimen was peripheral blood. These receptors were collected from a woman in her forties or fifties with active or convalescent COVID-19.

This CDR3 reads CASSFGEAYGYTF. DNA of the CDR3: TGCGCCAGCAGCTTCGGTGAGGCCTATGGCTACACCTTC. The chain employs TRBV5-1 and TRBJ1-2; no firm D call. The CDR3 has 13 amino acids. Trimming took off 2 bases at V and 4 bases at J, with 9 bases between the two ends. CDR1 and CDR2 from the germline V gene are SGHRS and YFSETQ. Combining the CDR3 with reference TRBV5-1 and TRBJ1-2 gives the whole variable domain KAGVTQTPRYLIKTRGQQVTLSCSPISGHRSVSWYQQTPGQGLQFLFEYFSETQRNKGNFPGRFSGRQFSNSRSEMNVSTLELGDSALYLCASSFGEAYGYTFGSGTRLTVV.

The chain joins TRBV18 to TRBJ1-2, with 10 nucleotides matching TRBD1. Trimming cost V 6 bases and J 4 bases; bases outside gene matches: 17. Germline loops: CDR1 KGHSH, CDR2 LQKENI. The CDR3 has 18 residues. The CDR3 sequence is CASSPYRQGAAPSYGYTF. Written as DNA, the CDR3 is TGTGCCAGCTCTCCCTATCGACAGGGGGCTGCCCCTAGCTATGGCTACACCTTC.

The CDR3 bases are TGTGCCAGCAGCCCCGGAACCCAGGGGGCCGGGGATGAGCAGTTCTTC. Its translation: CASSPGTQGAGDEQFF. The chain joins TRBV7-9 to TRBJ2-1; 8 positions agree with TRBD1. CDR1 is SEHNR, CDR2 FQNEAQ, per germline (reference sequence). The CDR3 consists of 16 residues. The V segment lost 5 bases and the J segment 8 bases; nucleotides outside the gene matches: 14.